Each of the 28 T cell receptor beta chains below was sequenced from the same sample in a study of cytomegalovirus exposure and HLA in healthy donors. The PCR contained 60 Vbeta and 13 Jbeta primers. Some clones are missing from TCRdb's copy, which holds only in-frame ones; the method was immunoSEQ multiplex PCR. The data hold fewer than 140,000 clones, with roughly 75% observed a single time. The sequenced sample consisted of PBMCs. All receptors come from a man between 35 and 55 years old in good health and CMV-seronegative.

This clone has a single count. The chain carries TRBV2 and TRBJ2-7; TRBD1 is a possible D gene (6 bases). Trimming took 8 bases from V and 1 from J, leaving 21 bases between them. Germline CDR1 SNHLY, CDR2 FYNNEI. The CDR3 is 16 amino acids. The DNA for the CDR3 is TGTGCCAGCTCCGGCGCGAGGGACACTCATTCCTACGAGCAGTACTTC. This encodes CASSGARDTHSYEQYF. Full variable domain (missing parts from reference TRBV2 and TRBJ2-7): EPEVTQTPSHQVTQMGQEVILRCVPISNHLYFYWYRQILGQKVEFLVSFYNNEISEKSEIFDDQFSVERPDGSNFTLKIRSTKLEDSAMYFCASSGARDTHSYEQYFGPGTRLTVT.

The chain couples TRBV7-7 to TRBJ1-5, with D maybe TRBD1 (6 bases). The CDR3 loop spans 14 amino acids. Trimming removed 9 bases from V and 5 bases from J, with 17 bases in between. Germline V gives CDR1 SSHAT, CDR2 FNYEAQ (reference sequence). The CDR3 bases are TGTGCCAGATATACAGGGAAGGCCCATCAGCCCCAGCATTTT. This gives the protein CARYTGKAHQPQHF.

The CDR3 DNA sequence: TGTGCCAGCAGGCTGGGCGGGGGGATTAATGAGCAGTTCTTC. It translates to CASRLGGGINEQFF. The gene calls are TRBV6-5 and TRBJ2-1; 8 bases are shared with TRBD2. The CDR3 consists of 14 residues. Germline assignment: CDR1 MNHEY and CDR2 SVGAGI. Trimming cost V 6 bases and J 7 bases; bases outside gene matches: 8.

In DNA form, the CDR3 reads TGTGCCAGCAGTCCTTGGACAGGGTTAAGTAAAAATGAAAAACTGTTTTTT. This sequence encodes CASSPWTGLSKNEKLFF. The chain uses TRBV27 and TRBJ1-4; 8 bases are a match to TRBD1. CDR1 and CDR2 from the germline V gene are MNHEY and SMNVEV (reference sequence). Losses at the gene ends were 5 bases for V and 5 bases for J; bases not matched to a gene: 13. This CDR3 has 17 amino acids. The variable domain in full, with the rest retrieved from reference TRBV27 and TRBJ1-4, is EAQVTQNPRYLITVTGKKLTVTCSQNMNHEYMSWYRQDPGLGLRQIYYSMNVEVTDKGDVPEGYKVSRKEKRNFPLILESPSPNQTSLYFCASSPWTGLSKNEKLFFGSGTQLSVL.

There are a few counts of this clone. This sequence joins TRBV7-2 and TRBJ2-1, with unresolved D. The CDR3 is made up of 13 amino acids. V was trimmed by 4 bases and J by 9 bases, leaving 13 bases between them. Germline V gene sequence: CDR1 SGHTA, CDR2 FQGNSA. This CDR3 is CASSSPPRSEQFF. As DNA, the CDR3 is TGTGCCAGCAGCTCCCCACCTAGAAGTGAGCAGTTCTTC.

This clone was recorded once. V gene TRBV11-2 combines with J gene TRBJ1-5; D is undetermined. The V gene's germline CDR1 is SGHAT and CDR2 FQNNGV. The germline V and J ends were trimmed by 1 base and 3 bases, with 7 bases remaining between them. This CDR3 is built from 14 residues. The CDR3 loop is CASSLAGDNQPQHF. CDR3 bases: TGTGCCAGCAGCTTAGCGGGTGACAATCAGCCCCAGCATTTT.

This chain connects TRBV19 to TRBJ1-1; D unresolved. Germline V gene lookup returns CDR1 LNHDA and CDR2 SQIVND (reference sequence). Trimming cost V 1 base and J 3 bases, with 9 bases left between them. The CDR3 is 14 amino acids. The chain's CDR3 is CASSIGGLDTEAFF. CDR3 bases: TGTGCCAGTAGTATAGGAGGGTTGGACACTGAAGCTTTCTTT.

The genes are TRBV19 and TRBJ1-1; D not certain. V shed 5 bases and J shed 4 bases, with 8 bases lying between them. From germline, CDR1 is LNHDA and CDR2 SQIVND (reference sequence). This CDR3 contains 12 residues. This chain's CDR3 is CASSSLSTEAFF. For the CDR3, the DNA is TGTGCCAGTAGTTCGTTGAGCACTGAAGCTTTCTTT.

The sample holds a few counts of this clone. The chain has TRBV23-1 and TRBJ2-7, with D perhaps matching TRBD1 (5 bases). TRBV23-1 is an ORF for which the function is uncertain. This CDR3 region has 14 residues. Trimming removed 8 bases at V and 1 base at J, with 15 bases between. CDR3: CASPTDRKSYEQYF. The CDR3 DNA reads TGCGCCAGCCCGACTGACAGAAAATCCTACGAGCAGTACTTC.

The rearrangement links TRBV6-4 to TRBJ2-3, with D possibly matching TRBD2 (7 bases). CDR3 length: 15 residues. Per the germline V gene, CDR1 is MRHNA and CDR2 is SNTAGT. V lost 4 bases and J 1 base, leaving 12 bases between the germline ends. The CDR3 nucleotides read TGTGCCAGCAGTGTGGTAGGGGGGGGCACAGATACGCAGTATTTT. As protein: CASSVVGGGTDTQYF.

The chain carries TRBV6-5 and TRBJ2-7, with D perhaps matching TRBD1 (6 bases). The germline V gene has CDR1 MNHEY and CDR2 SVGAGI. The CDR3 sequence is 15 residues long. Trimming removed 6 bases at V and 2 bases at J, with 17 bases between. CDR3 amino acids: CASSSPPTGTYEQYF. The DNA of the CDR3 is TGTGCCAGCAGCTCACCTCCGACAGGAACCTACGAGCAGTACTTC.

The rearrangement uses TRBV27 and TRBJ2-3; maybe TRBD2 (6 bases). The CDR3 loop spans 14 amino acids. The ends were cut back, 6 bases at V and 6 bases at J, with 16 bases in the middle. CDR1 MNHEY and CDR2 SMNVEV come from the germline V gene (reference sequence). The CDR3 DNA sequence: TGTGCCAGCAGGCTACTAGCTTCGGGGGATACGCAGTATTTT. Protein: CASRLLASGDTQYF.

This CDR3 is CASSLAGGGTEAFF. The DNA of the CDR3 is TGCGCCAGCAGCTTGGCAGGGGGCGGGACTGAAGCTTTCTTT. The genes are TRBV5-1 and TRBJ1-1; the match to TRBD1 covers 8 bases. Germline trimming cut 0 bases from V and 5 bases from J; bases unmatched to any gene: 3. Germline V gene lookup returns CDR1 SGHRS and CDR2 YFSETQ. The CDR3 has 14 residues.

A remark on this clone: Because the CDR3's place on the DNA is in doubt, the DNA is left out and the CDR3 is given as listed by TCRdb. This chain uses TRBV12-2 with TRBJ2-1; TRBD2, the table's D call, was not compared with the DNA. TRBV12-2 is listed as a pseudogene. The CDR3 spans 22 amino acids, including both terminal residues. CDR3 loop: CASRLVTVAGGALLRPYNEQFF.

The chain is built from TRBV5-4 and TRBJ2-5; 7 positions match TRBD2. The CDR3 contains 15 residues. J was trimmed by 4 bases and V by 3 bases; bases with no gene match: 9. Germline V gene sequence: CDR1 SGHNT, CDR2 YYREEE (reference sequence). CDR3 loop: CASSSSTWEGETQYF. Here the CDR3 DNA reads TGTGCCAGCAGCTCGTCGACCTGGGAGGGAGAGACCCAGTACTTC.

The V call is TRBV5-6, the J call TRBJ2-3; 9 bases line up with TRBD1. CDR1 is SGHDT, CDR2 YYEEEE, per germline. J lost 2 bases, V lost 3 bases, and 4 bases had no gene match. The CDR3 covers 15 residues. This CDR3 is CASSWGTGFTDTQYF. DNA of the CDR3: TGTGCCAGCAGCTGGGGGACAGGGTTCACAGATACGCAGTATTTT. The full variable domain, in which reference TRBV5-6 and TRBJ2-3 provide the parts outside the CDR3, is DAGVTQSPTHLIKTRGQQVTLRCSPKSGHDTVSWYQQALGQGPQFIFQYYEEEERQRGNFPDRFSGHQFPNYSSELNVNALLLGDSALYLCASSWGTGFTDTQYFGPGTRLTVL.

The chain couples TRBV11-2 to TRBJ2-7; D perhaps matches TRBD1 (5 bases). Germline CDR1 is SGHAT and CDR2 is FQNNGV. The CDR3 runs 12 residues. Trimming stripped 5 bases from V and 11 bases from J, with 16 bases between. The DNA of the CDR3 is TGTGCCAGCAGCCTATCCCTTGAAGGGGAGTACTTC. This sequence encodes CASSLSLEGEYF.

V usage is TRBV11-3 and J usage is TRBJ1-5; no clear D gene. Germline CDR1 is SGHNT and CDR2 is YENEEA. The CDR3 extends over 14 amino acids. With 8 bases removed from V and 4 bases from J, the gap between germline ends came to 15 bases. This CDR3 is CASGGWTNNQPQHF. Written as DNA, the CDR3 is TGTGCCAGCGGCGGGTGGACGAATAATCAGCCCCAGCATTTT.

V and J are TRBV5-1 and TRBJ1-1; D gene uncertain. The V end lost 0 bases, the J end lost 0 bases, and 9 bases lay between the germline ends. The CDR3 is made up of 15 amino acids. Germline V CDR1 and CDR2: SGHRS, YFSETQ. Here the CDR3 DNA reads TGCGCCAGCAGCTTGGTTGGCGGATTGAACACTGAAGCTTTCTTT. This sequence encodes CASSLVGGLNTEAFF. Supplemented by reference TRBV5-1 and TRBJ1-1, the full variable domain reads KAGVTQTPRYLIKTRGQQVTLSCSPISGHRSVSWYQQTPGQGLQFLFEYFSETQRNKGNFPGRFSGRQFSNSRSEMNVSTLELGDSALYLCASSLVGGLNTEAFFGQGTRLTVV.

The chain employs TRBV5-1 and TRBJ2-2; D possibly corresponds to TRBD2 (6 bases). V lost 5 bases, J lost 7 bases, and 12 bases lay in between. Germline lookup yields CDR1 SGHRS and CDR2 YFSETQ. This CDR3 has 13 amino acids. This CDR3 is CASSRGFDGELFF. CDR3 in DNA: TGCGCCAGCAGTCGGGGGTTTGACGGGGAGCTGTTTTTT.

The chain's CDR3 is CASSSGTSGGAVSYNEQFF. CDR3 bases: TGTGCCAGCAGTTCAGGGACTAGCGGGGGGGCGGTATCCTACAATGAGCAGTTCTTC. The chain couples TRBV27 to TRBJ2-1, with TRBD2 matching 16 bases. Per germline, CDR1 MNHEY and CDR2 SMNVEV (reference sequence). J lost 1 base, V lost 4 bases, and 7 bases had no gene match. The CDR3 has 19 amino acids.

The count of this clone is one. Relative to the germline gene, one junction end is altered; a read error may explain this. This chain links TRBV7-9 with TRBJ2-2, with D possibly being TRBD2 (6 bases). Germline values: CDR1 SEHNR, CDR2 FQNEAQ (reference sequence). The CDR3 spans 13 residues. The CDR3 DNA follows: TGTGCCAGCAGCTTAAAAGGACTCGGGGGGCTGTTTTTT. Translated: CASSLKGLGGLFF.

This clone has only a few counts. The chain is built from TRBV5-6 and TRBJ2-7; 10 bases match TRBD2. The CDR3 has 14 residues. Germline V CDR1 and CDR2: SGHDT, YYEEEE. J gave up 2 bases and V 3 bases, and 2 bases lay outside the gene matches. CDR3 loop: CASSYGTSAYEQYF. DNA of the CDR3: TGTGCCAGCAGCTACGGGACTAGCGCCTACGAGCAGTACTTC. Based on the CDR3 plus reference TRBV5-6 and TRBJ2-7, the full variable domain is DAGVTQSPTHLIKTRGQQVTLRCSPKSGHDTVSWYQQALGQGPQFIFQYYEEEERQRGNFPDRFSGHQFPNYSSELNVNALLLGDSALYLCASSYGTSAYEQYFGPGTRLTVT.

This chain links TRBV7-2 with TRBJ2-2, with 10 bases lining up with TRBD1. Germline CDR1 and CDR2: SGHTA and FQGNSA. This CDR3 contains 16 residues. J gave up 4 bases and V 5 bases, and 7 bases lay outside the gene matches. The CDR3 DNA sequence: TGTGCCAGCAGCCGCCGGGACAGGGGATCCACCGGGGAGCTGTTTTTT. This codes for CASSRRDRGSTGELFF.

This chain connects TRBV25-1 to TRBJ2-3; TRBD2 aligns across 9 bases. This CDR3 is built from 16 residues. The J segment lost 4 bases and the V segment lost 5 bases, leaving 10 bases of the junction unmatched. In germline, CDR1 is MGHDK, CDR2 SYGVNS. The CDR3 reads CASSSTSGGWADTQYF. The CDR3 DNA is TGTGCCAGCAGTTCGACGAGCGGGGGGTGGGCAGATACGCAGTATTTT.

V is TRBV13 and J is TRBJ2-2, with a tentative D call TRBD1 (6 bases). Per the germline V gene, CDR1 is PRHDT and CDR2 is FYEKMQ (reference sequence). The length of the CDR3 is 14 residues. Trimming pared 0 bases from V and 5 bases from J, leaving 7 bases between. The CDR3 sequence: CASSLGDRTGELFF. CDR3 in DNA: TGTGCCAGCAGCTTAGGCGACAGGACCGGGGAGCTGTTTTTT.

The table lists this clone with a few counts. The genes are TRBV18 and TRBJ2-1, with a tentative D call TRBD2 (5 bases). Trimming removed 3 bases at V and 7 bases at J, with 13 bases between. CDR3 length: 14 residues. Germline lookup yields CDR1 KGHSH and CDR2 LQKENI. The CDR3 DNA sequence: TGTGCCAGCTCACCTCAGTCCCGGGGAAATGAGCAGTTCTTC. This encodes CASSPQSRGNEQFF.

As concerns this clone: Within the sample, other DNA sequences also encode this same CDR3. This chain joins TRBV7-9 and TRBJ2-5; no reliable D call. This CDR3 is built from 11 residues. V dropped 5 bases and J dropped 2 bases, with 3 bases sitting between them. Per germline, CDR1 SEHNR and CDR2 FQNEAQ (reference sequence). CDR3 amino acids: CASSPQETQYF. The CDR3 DNA is TGTGCCAGCAGCCCGCAAGAGACCCAGTACTTC.